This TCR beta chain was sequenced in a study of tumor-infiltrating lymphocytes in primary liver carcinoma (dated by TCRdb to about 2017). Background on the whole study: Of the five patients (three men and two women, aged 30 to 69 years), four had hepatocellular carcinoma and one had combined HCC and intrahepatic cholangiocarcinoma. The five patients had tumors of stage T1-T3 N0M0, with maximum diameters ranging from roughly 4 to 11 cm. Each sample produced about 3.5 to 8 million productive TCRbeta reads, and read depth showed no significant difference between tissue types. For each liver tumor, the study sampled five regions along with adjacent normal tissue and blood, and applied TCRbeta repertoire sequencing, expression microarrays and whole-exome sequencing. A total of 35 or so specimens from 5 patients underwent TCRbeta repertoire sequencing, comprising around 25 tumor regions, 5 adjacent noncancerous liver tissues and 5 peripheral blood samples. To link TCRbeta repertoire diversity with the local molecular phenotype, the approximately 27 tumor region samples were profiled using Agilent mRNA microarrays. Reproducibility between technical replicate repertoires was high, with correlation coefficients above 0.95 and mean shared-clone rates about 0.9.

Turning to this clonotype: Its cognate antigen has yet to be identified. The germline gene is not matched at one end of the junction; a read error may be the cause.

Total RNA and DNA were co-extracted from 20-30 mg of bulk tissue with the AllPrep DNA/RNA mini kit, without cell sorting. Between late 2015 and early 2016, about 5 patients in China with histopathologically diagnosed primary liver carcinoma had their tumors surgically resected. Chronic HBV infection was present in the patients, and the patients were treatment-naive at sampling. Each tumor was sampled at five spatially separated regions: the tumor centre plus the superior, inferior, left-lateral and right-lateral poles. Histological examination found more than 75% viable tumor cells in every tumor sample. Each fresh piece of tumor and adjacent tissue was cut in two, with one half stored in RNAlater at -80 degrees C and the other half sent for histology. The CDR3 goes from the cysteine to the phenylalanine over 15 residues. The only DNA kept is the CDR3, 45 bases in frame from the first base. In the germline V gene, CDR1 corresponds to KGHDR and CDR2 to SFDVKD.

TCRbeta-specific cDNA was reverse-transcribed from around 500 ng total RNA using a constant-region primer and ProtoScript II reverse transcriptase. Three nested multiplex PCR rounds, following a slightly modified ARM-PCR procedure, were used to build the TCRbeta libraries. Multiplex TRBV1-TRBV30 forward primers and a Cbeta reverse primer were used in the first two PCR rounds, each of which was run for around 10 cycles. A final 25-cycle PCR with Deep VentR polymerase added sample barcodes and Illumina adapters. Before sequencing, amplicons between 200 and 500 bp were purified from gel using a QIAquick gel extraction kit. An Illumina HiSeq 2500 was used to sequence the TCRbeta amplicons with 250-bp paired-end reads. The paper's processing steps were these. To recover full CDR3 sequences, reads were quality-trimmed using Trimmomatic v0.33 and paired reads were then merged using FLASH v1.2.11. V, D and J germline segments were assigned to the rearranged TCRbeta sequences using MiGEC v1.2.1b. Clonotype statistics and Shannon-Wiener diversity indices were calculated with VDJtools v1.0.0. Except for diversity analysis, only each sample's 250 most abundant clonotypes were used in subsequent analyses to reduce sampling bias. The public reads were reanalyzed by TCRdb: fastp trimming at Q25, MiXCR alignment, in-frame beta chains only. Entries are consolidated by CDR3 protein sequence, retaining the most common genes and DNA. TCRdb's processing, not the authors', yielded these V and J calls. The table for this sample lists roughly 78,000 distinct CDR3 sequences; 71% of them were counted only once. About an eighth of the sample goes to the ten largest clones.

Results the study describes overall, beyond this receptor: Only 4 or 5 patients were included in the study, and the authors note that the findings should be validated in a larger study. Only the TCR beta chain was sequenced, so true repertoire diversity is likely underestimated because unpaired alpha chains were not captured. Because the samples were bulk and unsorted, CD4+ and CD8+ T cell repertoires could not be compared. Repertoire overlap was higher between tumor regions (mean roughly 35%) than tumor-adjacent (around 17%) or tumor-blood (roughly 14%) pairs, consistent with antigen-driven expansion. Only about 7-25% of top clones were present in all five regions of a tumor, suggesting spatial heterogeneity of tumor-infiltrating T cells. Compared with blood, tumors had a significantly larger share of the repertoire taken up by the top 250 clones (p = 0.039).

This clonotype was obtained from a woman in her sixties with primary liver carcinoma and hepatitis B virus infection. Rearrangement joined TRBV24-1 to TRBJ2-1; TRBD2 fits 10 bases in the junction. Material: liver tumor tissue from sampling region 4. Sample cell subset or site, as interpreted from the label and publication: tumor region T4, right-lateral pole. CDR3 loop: CATNDGAGGLTEQFF. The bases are TGTGCCACCAATGATGGAGCGGGAGGGCTGACTGAGCAGTTCTTC.